Shown below are 30 T cell receptor beta chains from a single sample sequenced in a study of siplizumab effects on memory and regulatory T cells. Repertoires were generated with immunoSEQ multiplex PCR, while TCRdb's copy carries only in-frame clones and drops some. The table includes roughly 120,000 clones, roughly 92% detected once. Sequencing used CD4+ T cells sorted from blood. The receptors stem from a human donor in good health.

This clone was found once. V gene TRBV19 combines with J gene TRBJ1-1; the match to TRBD1 covers 9 bases. The CDR3 extends over 14 amino acids. Trimming removed 3 bases from V and 8 bases from J; junction bases left unmatched: 7. Per germline, CDR1 LNHDA and CDR2 SQIVND (reference sequence). Here the CDR3 reads CASSIAQGAAEAFF. The DNA of the CDR3 is TGTGCCAGTAGTATTGCACAGGGGGCCGCGGAAGCTTTCTTT.

V and J are TRBV6-1 and TRBJ2-1, with D possibly matching TRBD2 (6 bases). The CDR3 length is 13 residues. Germline values: CDR1 MNHNS, CDR2 SASEGT. The V and J ends lost 7 bases and 1 base respectively, with 8 bases between them. CDR3 sequence reads: CASTRGSYNEQFF. CDR3 nucleotides: TGTGCCAGCACCCGGGGGTCCTACAATGAGCAGTTCTTC.

This sequence joins TRBV11-2 and TRBJ2-1, with a tentative D call TRBD2 (5 bases). V was cut by 2 bases and J by 7 bases, with 18 bases left in between. The CDR3 sequence is 16 residues long. Germline-derived CDR1 and CDR2 are SGHAT and FQNNGV. The CDR3 sequence: CASSLYLARSRNEQFF. The CDR3 DNA reads as TGTGCCAGCAGCTTATATTTAGCGCGGAGTAGGAATGAGCAGTTCTTC.

This chain connects TRBV5-1 to TRBJ1-2; TRBD1 matches at 7 bases. Germline CDR1 reads SGHRS; CDR2 reads YFSETQ. With 4 bases clipped from V and 12 bases from J, the junction kept 9 bases outside the gene matches. This CDR3 contains 12 residues. The CDR3, as DNA: TGCGCCAGCAGCCACGGGACAGATGGGAACACCTTC. Translation gives CASSHGTDGNTF.

The chain joins TRBV18 to TRBJ2-3; D call uncertain. The CDR3 is 14 residues long. V lost 3 bases, J lost 0 bases, and 7 bases lay in between. From germline, CDR1 is KGHSH and CDR2 LQKENI. DNA of the CDR3: TGTGCCAGCTCACCTCGGCCTAGCACAGATACGCAGTATTTT. This codes for CASSPRPSTDTQYF.

The CDR3 loop is CASSEGRGIYNEQFF. The DNA for the CDR3 is TGTGCCAGCAGTGAAGGGCGGGGGATTTACAATGAGCAGTTCTTC. The chain recombines TRBV2 with TRBJ2-1; 7 bases map to TRBD2. The length of the CDR3 is 15 residues. V shed 1 base, J shed 4 bases, and the junction held 4 bases outside the gene matches. The germline V gene encodes CDR1 SNHLY and CDR2 FYNNEI. The full variable domain, completed using reference TRBV2 and TRBJ2-1, is EPEVTQTPSHQVTQMGQEVILRCVPISNHLYFYWYRQILGQKVEFLVSFYNNEISEKSEIFDDQFSVERPDGSNFTLKIRSTKLEDSAMYFCASSEGRGIYNEQFFGPGTRLTVL.

This CDR3 is CASSPPGSDTQYF. Here the CDR3 DNA reads TGTGCCAGCTCACCGCCGGGATCAGATACGCAGTATTTT. The chain carries TRBV18 and TRBJ2-3; TRBD2 might be the D (5 bases). Looked up from germline, CDR1 is KGHSH and CDR2 is LQKENI. Trimming shortened V by 3 bases and J by 4 bases, and 8 bases separated the two germline ends. The CDR3 spans 13 residues.

The chain carries TRBV6-6 and TRBJ2-7, with TRBD1 matching 7 bases. With 4 bases clipped from V and 4 bases from J, the junction kept 1 base outside the gene matches. The CDR3 extends over 12 amino acids. CDR1 is MNHNY and CDR2 is SVGAGI in the germline V gene (reference sequence). The CDR3 here is CASSSQGYEQYF. CDR3 in DNA: TGTGCCAGCAGTTCACAGGGGTACGAGCAGTACTTC.

This clone occurred once. V gene TRBV9 combines with J gene TRBJ2-1; D might be TRBD1 (6 bases). The germline gives CDR1 SGDLS, CDR2 YYNGEE. The V end lost 4 bases, the J end lost 5 bases, and 13 bases lay between the germline ends. The CDR3 is 14 residues long. The CDR3 reads CASSWGRGNNEQFF. CDR3 DNA: TGTGCCAGCAGCTGGGGTAGGGGGAACAATGAGCAGTTCTTC.

The chain joins TRBV6-5 to TRBJ1-1; 7 bases match TRBD1. V lost 4 bases, J lost 4 bases, and 3 bases stayed unmatched. Germline V lookup: CDR1 MNHEY, CDR2 SVGAGI. The CDR3 extends over 13 amino acids. The CDR3 bases are TGTGCCAGCAGTTTACAGGGGTCCACTGAAGCTTTCTTT. It encodes CASSLQGSTEAFF.

The chain employs TRBV11-3 and TRBJ2-7; D not resolved. This CDR3 is 13 amino acids long. With 0 bases removed from V and 4 bases from J, the gap between germline ends came to 7 bases. CDR1 is SGHNT and CDR2 is YENEEA in the germline V gene. CDR3 DNA: TGTGCCAGCAGCTTAGAAGACACTTACGAGCAGTACTTC. Protein sequence: CASSLEDTYEQYF.

The chain has TRBV7-9 and TRBJ2-7, with D possibly called TRBD1 or TRBD2 (5 bases each). This CDR3 is 17 amino acids long. The germline CDR1 and CDR2 sequences are SEHNR and FQNEAQ (reference sequence). The V and J ends lost 3 bases and 0 bases respectively, with 18 bases between them. For the CDR3, the DNA is TGTGCCAGCAGCTTGAAGGAGAGGGGCCGTAGCTCCTACGAGCAGTACTTC. Protein sequence: CASSLKERGRSSYEQYF.

The V call is TRBV7-6, the J call TRBJ2-7, with TRBD1 matching 9 bases. Germline V CDR1 and CDR2: SGHVS, FNYEAQ. Losses at the gene ends were 1 base for V and 2 bases for J; bases not matched to a gene: 6. The CDR3 spans 16 residues. CDR3 protein: CASSLGAGTGTYEQYF. The CDR3 nucleotides are TGTGCCAGCAGCTTAGGGGCCGGGACAGGGACCTACGAGCAGTACTTC.

This chain uses TRBV6-5 with TRBJ2-2; D remains ambiguous. CDR3 length: 15 residues. Trimming cost V 3 bases and J 3 bases, with 11 bases left between them. Germline V gene lookup returns CDR1 MNHEY and CDR2 SVGAGI. The CDR3 sequence is CASSYEYLDTGELFF. In DNA, the CDR3 is TGTGCCAGCAGTTATGAGTATCTGGACACCGGGGAGCTGTTTTTT.

In nucleotides, the CDR3 is TGTGCCAGTAGATCGACAGGGGGTTACGAGCAGTACTTC. Translated, it gives CASRSTGGYEQYF. V gene TRBV19 combines with J gene TRBJ2-7, with 9 bases matching TRBD1. V lost 6 bases and J lost 4; bases outside the gene matches: 4. The CDR3 covers 13 residues. The germline V gene encodes CDR1 LNHDA and CDR2 SQIVND (reference sequence).

The genes are TRBV30 and TRBJ2-7; 8 bases line up with TRBD1. CDR3 length: 13 residues. V dropped 5 bases and J dropped 4; count of bases not matched to a gene: 7. The germline gives CDR1 GTSNPN, CDR2 SVGIG (reference sequence). CDR3 nucleotides: TGTGCCTGGGACCAGGGGGCGCTTTACGAGCAGTACTTC. Translating gives CAWDQGALYEQYF.

This clone has just one count. The chain is built from TRBV27 and TRBJ1-1, with 7 bases matching TRBD1. CDR3 length equals 13 residues. V lost 5 bases and J lost 3; bases outside the gene matches: 3. Germline CDR1 and CDR2: MNHEY and SMNVEV (reference sequence). The CDR3, as DNA: TGTGCCAGCAGTATACAGGGGCACACTGAAGCTTTCTTT. Its translation is CASSIQGHTEAFF.

The V call is TRBV30, the J call TRBJ2-5; 7 positions agree with TRBD2. The CDR3 runs 14 residues. From germline, CDR1 is GTSNPN and CDR2 SVGIG (reference sequence). The ends lost 3 bases at V and 13 bases at J; junction bases unmatched: 17. The CDR3 DNA reads TGTGCCTGGAGCGGAGTTTGGGGAGGGGTACCTTTGTACTTC. Its protein product is CAWSGVWGGVPLYF.

The DNA for the CDR3 is TGTGCCATCAGTGAGGCCCGGGACAGGGGGGCTTTCTTT. Its protein is CAISEARDRGAFF. The chain is built from TRBV10-3 and TRBJ1-1; 11 nucleotides align to TRBD1. The CDR3 contains 13 residues. CDR1 is ENHRY, CDR2 SYGVKD, per germline. Trimming cost V 2 bases and J 11 bases; bases outside gene matches: 4.

This clone appeared once. This chain links TRBV7-9 with TRBJ1-1; unclear D gene. V was clipped by 5 bases and J by 4 bases, with 8 bases between them. The CDR3 extends over 12 amino acids. Germline lookup yields CDR1 SEHNR and CDR2 FQNEAQ (reference sequence). CDR3 amino acids: CASSKLVTEAFF. The CDR3 DNA follows: TGTGCCAGCAGCAAGCTCGTCACTGAAGCTTTCTTT.

This clone has only a few counts. This rearrangement joins TRBV15 to TRBJ1-6, with TRBD1 as a possible D gene (6 bases). V was cut by 0 bases and J by 7 bases, with 7 bases left in between. The CDR3 runs to 14 residues. The germline V gene encodes CDR1 LNHNV and CDR2 YYDKDF (reference sequence). The CDR3 spells CATSRERGNSPLHF. CDR3 DNA: TGTGCCACCAGCAGAGAGAGGGGGAATTCACCCCTCCACTTT.

The chain couples TRBV6-5 to TRBJ2-7, with 7 bases lining up with TRBD1. CDR3 length: 14 residues. Unmatched junction bases numbered 7, after V lost 5 bases and J lost 3 bases. Germline V CDR1 and CDR2: MNHEY, SVGAGI. CDR3 sequence: CASSQGQRFYEQYF. As DNA, the CDR3 is TGTGCCAGCAGTCAGGGACAGAGATTCTACGAGCAGTACTTC.

This clone occurred once. V and J are TRBV11-3 and TRBJ1-4; D unclear. Germline V CDR1 and CDR2: SGHNT, YENEEA. This CDR3 has 16 residues. The V end was cut by 1 base, the J end by 8 bases, with 17 bases between. The CDR3 reads CASSLVVGNRGEKLFF. The CDR3 DNA reads TGTGCCAGCAGCTTAGTGGTCGGGAATAGAGGCGAAAAACTGTTTTTT.

The sample holds one count of this clone. The V call is TRBV6-1, the J call TRBJ1-4; D possibly corresponds to TRBD1 (5 bases). Germline lookup yields CDR1 MNHNS and CDR2 SASEGT. This CDR3 has 12 amino acids. V was cut by 4 bases and J by 8 bases, with 8 bases left in between. The DNA for the CDR3 is TGTGCCAGCAGTGTAAACAGGGAAAAACTGTTTTTT. Amino acid sequence: CASSVNREKLFF.

The V call is TRBV11-3, the J call TRBJ1-1; the D gene is possibly TRBD1 (5 bases). The length of the CDR3 is 14 residues. Germline V gene lookup returns CDR1 SGHNT and CDR2 YENEEA. Trimming took off 5 bases at V and 4 bases at J, with 14 bases between the two ends. The CDR3 DNA follows: TGTGCCAGCAGCGCGTCTGGGACGGGCACTGAAGCTTTCTTT. Its protein is CASSASGTGTEAFF.

This clone has a single count. The rearrangement links TRBV6-1 to TRBJ2-7; maybe TRBD1 (6 bases). V was trimmed by 5 bases and J by 6 bases, leaving 20 bases between them. This CDR3 contains 15 residues. The germline gives CDR1 MNHNS, CDR2 SASEGT. The CDR3 DNA sequence: TGTGCCAGCAGTTCCGCCCGGACAGAGGGCCGCGAGCAGTACTTC. Amino acids: CASSSARTEGREQYF.

The rearrangement joins TRBV29-1 to TRBJ1-6, with D possibly matching TRBD1 (6 bases). Germline values: CDR1 SQVTM, CDR2 ANQGSEA. This CDR3 contains 11 residues. V was pared by 2 bases and J by 14 bases, with 10 bases between. CDR3 sequence (DNA): TGCAGCGTTGAAAAAACAGGGACCCTCCACTTT. It encodes CSVEKTGTLHF.

V is TRBV19 and J is TRBJ2-5, with 8 bases aligning to TRBD2. The V and J ends lost 6 bases and 4 bases, in that order; junction bases with no gene match: 7. This CDR3 is built from 14 residues. Germline V gene sequence: CDR1 LNHDA, CDR2 SQIVND (reference sequence). CDR3 nucleotide sequence: TGTGCCAGTAGCCCGGGGGGGACTGGAGAGACCCAGTACTTC. Protein sequence: CASSPGGTGETQYF. Full variable domain (missing parts from reference TRBV19 and TRBJ2-5): DGGITQSPKYLFRKEGQNVTLSCEQNLNHDAMYWYRQDPGQGLRLIYYSQIVNDFQKGDIAEGYSVSREKKESFPLTVTSAQKNPTAFYLCASSPGGTGETQYFGPGTRLLVL.

This clone appeared a single time. This rearrangement joins TRBV7-9 to TRBJ2-3, with D perhaps TRBD1 (5 bases). The CDR3 is made up of 13 amino acids. V was pared by 6 bases and J by 1 base, with 8 bases between. Per the germline V gene, CDR1 is SEHNR and CDR2 is FQNEAQ (reference sequence). The CDR3 protein is CASSVQGTDTQYF. For the CDR3, the DNA is TGTGCCAGCAGTGTACAGGGCACAGATACGCAGTATTTT.

This chain links TRBV12-5 with TRBJ1-1, with D uncertain. Germline V gene data show CDR1 as LGHNT and CDR2 as FRNRAP. The CDR3 has 12 residues. Between the trimmed V and J ends, which lost 5 bases and 2 bases, there was a span of 6 bases. This CDR3 is CASGHVNTEAFF. CDR3 nucleotide sequence: TGTGCTAGTGGTCATGTTAACACTGAAGCTTTCTTT.